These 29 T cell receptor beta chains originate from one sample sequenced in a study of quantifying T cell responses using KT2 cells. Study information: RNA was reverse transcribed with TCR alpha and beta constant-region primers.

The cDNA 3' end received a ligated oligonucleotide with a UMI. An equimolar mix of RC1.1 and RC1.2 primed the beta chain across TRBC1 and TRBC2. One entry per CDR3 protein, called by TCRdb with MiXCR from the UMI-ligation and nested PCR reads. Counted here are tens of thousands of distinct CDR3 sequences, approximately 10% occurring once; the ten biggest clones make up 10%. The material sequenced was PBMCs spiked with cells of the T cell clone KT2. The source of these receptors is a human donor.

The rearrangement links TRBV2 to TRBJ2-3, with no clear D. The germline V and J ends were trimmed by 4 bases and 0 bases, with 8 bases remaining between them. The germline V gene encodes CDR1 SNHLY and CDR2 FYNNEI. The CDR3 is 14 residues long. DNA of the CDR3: TGTGCCAGCAGTGCAGGACGGAGCACAGATACGCAGTATTTT. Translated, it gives CASSAGRSTDTQYF.

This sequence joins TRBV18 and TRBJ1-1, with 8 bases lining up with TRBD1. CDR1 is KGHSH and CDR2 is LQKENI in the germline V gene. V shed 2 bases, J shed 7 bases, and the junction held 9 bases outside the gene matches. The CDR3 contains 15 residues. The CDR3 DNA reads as TGTGCCAGCTCACCAAGCGGACAGGGAAGAGGTGAAGCTTTCTTT. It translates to CASSPSGQGRGEAFF.

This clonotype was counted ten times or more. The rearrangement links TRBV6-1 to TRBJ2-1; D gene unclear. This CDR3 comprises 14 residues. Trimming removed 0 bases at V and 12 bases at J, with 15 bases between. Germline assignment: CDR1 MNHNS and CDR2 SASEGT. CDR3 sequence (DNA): TGTGCCAGCAGTGAAGCGCACACCCAAGGCAGGCAGTTCTTC. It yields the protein CASSEAHTQGRQFF.

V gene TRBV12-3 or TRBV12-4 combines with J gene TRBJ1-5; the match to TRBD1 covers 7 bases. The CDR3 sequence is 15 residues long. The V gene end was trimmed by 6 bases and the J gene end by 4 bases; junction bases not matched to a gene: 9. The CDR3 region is CASSRFKTGNQPQHF. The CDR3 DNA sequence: TGTGCCAGCAGCCGTTTTAAGACAGGGAATCAGCCCCAGCATTTT.

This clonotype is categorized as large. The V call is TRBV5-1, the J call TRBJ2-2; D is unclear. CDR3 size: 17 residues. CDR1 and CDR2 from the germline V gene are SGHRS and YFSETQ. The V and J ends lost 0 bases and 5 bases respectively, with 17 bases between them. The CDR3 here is CASSLVGNQARTGELFF. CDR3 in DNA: TGCGCCAGCAGCTTGGTCGGAAACCAAGCCCGGACCGGGGAGCTGTTTTTT.

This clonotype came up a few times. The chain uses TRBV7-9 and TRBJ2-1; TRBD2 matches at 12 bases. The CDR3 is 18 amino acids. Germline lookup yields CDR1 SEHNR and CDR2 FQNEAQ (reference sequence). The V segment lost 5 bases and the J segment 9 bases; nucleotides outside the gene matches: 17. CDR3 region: CASSLAGAASGGAGEQFF. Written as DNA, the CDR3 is TGTGCCAGCAGCCTGGCGGGAGCGGCTAGCGGGGGGGCCGGTGAGCAGTTCTTC.

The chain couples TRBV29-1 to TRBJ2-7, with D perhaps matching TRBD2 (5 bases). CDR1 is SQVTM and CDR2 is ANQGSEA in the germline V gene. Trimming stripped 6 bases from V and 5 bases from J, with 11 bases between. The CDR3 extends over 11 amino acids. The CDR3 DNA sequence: TGCAGCGTGGATCGGGGTGACGAGCAGTACTTC. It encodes CSVDRGDEQYF.

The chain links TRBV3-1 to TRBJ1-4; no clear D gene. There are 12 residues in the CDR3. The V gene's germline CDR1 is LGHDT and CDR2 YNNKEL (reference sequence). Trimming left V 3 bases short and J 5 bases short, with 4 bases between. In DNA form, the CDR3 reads TGTGCCAGCAGCCACCGGAATGAAAAACTGTTTTTT. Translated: CASSHRNEKLFF. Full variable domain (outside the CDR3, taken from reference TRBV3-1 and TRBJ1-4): DTAVSQTPKYLVTQMGNDKSIKCEQNLGHDTMYWYKQDSKKFLKIMFSYNNKELIINETVPNRFSPKSPDKAHLNLHINSLELGDSAVYFCASSHRNEKLFFGSGTQLSVL.

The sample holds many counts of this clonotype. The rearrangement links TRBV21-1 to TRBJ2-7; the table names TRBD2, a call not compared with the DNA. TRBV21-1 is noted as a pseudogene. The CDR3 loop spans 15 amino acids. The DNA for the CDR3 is TGTGCCAGCAGCAAACAACAGCGGGAGGCCTACGAGCAGTACTTC. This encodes CASSKQQREAYEQYF.

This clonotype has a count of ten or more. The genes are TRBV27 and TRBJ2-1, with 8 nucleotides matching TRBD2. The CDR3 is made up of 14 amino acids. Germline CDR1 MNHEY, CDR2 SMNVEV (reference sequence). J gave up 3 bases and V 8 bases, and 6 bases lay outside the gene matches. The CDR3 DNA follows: TGTGCCAGCTGTCGAGCGGGAGACTACAATGAGCAGTTCTTC. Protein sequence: CASCRAGDYNEQFF.

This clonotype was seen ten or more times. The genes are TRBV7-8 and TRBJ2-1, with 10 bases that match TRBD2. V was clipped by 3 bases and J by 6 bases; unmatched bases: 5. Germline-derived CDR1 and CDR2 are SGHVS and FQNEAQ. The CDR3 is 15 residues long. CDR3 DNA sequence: TGTGCCAGCAGCTTCACTAGCGGGAATACCAATGAGCAGTTCTTC. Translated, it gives CASSFTSGNTNEQFF.

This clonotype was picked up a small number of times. The CDR3 region is CASSESGQPQHF. CDR3 nucleotide sequence: TGTGCCAGCAGTGAAAGCGGGCAGCCCCAGCATTTT. The genes are TRBV2 and TRBJ1-5; D unresolved. Per the germline V gene, CDR1 is SNHLY and CDR2 is FYNNEI. This CDR3 region has 12 residues. The ends were cut back, 2 bases at V and 7 bases at J, with 6 bases in the middle.

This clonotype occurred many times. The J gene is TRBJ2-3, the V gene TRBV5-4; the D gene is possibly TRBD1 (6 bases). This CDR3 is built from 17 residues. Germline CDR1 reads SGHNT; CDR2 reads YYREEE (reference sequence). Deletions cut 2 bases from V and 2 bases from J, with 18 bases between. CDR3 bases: TGTGCCAGCAGCTTCGAAACAGGGCTCCTATCCACAGATACGCAGTATTTT. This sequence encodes CASSFETGLLSTDTQYF.

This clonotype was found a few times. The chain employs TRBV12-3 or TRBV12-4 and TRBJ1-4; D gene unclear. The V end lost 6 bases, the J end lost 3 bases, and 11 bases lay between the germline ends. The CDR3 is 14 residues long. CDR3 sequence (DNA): TGTGCCAGCAGGCAACAGTTGGCTAATGAAAAACTGTTTTTT. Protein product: CASRQQLANEKLFF.

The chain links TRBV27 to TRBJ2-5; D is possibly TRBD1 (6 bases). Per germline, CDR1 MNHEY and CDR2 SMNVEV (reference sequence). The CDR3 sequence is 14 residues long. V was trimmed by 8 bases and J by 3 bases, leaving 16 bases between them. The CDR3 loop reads CASARNRAEETQYF. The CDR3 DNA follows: TGTGCCAGCGCGCGGAACAGGGCCGAAGAGACCCAGTACTTC.

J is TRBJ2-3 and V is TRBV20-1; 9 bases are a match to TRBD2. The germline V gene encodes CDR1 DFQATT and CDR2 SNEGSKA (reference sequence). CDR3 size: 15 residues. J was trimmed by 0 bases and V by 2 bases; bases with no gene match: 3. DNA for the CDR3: TGCAGTGCTAGACTAGCGGGGATAAGCACAGATACGCAGTATTTT. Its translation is CSARLAGISTDTQYF.

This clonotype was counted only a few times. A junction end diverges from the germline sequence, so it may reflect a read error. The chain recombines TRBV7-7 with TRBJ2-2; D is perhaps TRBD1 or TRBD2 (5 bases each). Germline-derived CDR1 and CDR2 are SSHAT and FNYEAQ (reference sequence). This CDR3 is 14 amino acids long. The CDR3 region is CASSRDQNTGELFF. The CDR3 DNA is TGTGCTAGCAGCAGGGACCAGAACACCGGGGAGCTGTTTTTT.

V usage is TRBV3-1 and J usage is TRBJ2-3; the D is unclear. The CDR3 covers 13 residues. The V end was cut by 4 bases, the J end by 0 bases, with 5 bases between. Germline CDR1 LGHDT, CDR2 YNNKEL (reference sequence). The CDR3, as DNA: TGTGCCAGCAGCCTAAAAAGCACAGATACGCAGTATTTT. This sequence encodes CASSLKSTDTQYF.

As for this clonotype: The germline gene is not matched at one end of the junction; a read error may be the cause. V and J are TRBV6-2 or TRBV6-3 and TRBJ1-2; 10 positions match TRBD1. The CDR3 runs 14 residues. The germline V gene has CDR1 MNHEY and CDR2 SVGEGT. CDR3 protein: CASSYGTGANGYNF. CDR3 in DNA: TGTGCAAGCAGTTACGGGACAGGGGCGAATGGCTACAACTTC.

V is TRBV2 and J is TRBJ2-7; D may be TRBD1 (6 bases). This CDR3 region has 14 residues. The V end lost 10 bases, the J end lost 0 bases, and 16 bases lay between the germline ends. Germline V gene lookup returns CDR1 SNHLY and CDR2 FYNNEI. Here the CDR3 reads CATQRQASSYEQYF. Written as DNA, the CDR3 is TGTGCCACCCAACGACAGGCTAGCTCCTACGAGCAGTACTTC.

The CDR3 DNA reads TGTGCCAGCAGTTACGGCGGGGGGGGGCAAGAGACCCAGTACTTC. It translates to CASSYGGGGQETQYF. The J gene is TRBJ2-5, the V gene TRBV6-6; the match to TRBD2 covers 9 bases. Germline-derived CDR1 and CDR2 are MNHNY and SVGAGI (reference sequence). The CDR3 extends over 15 amino acids. V shed 2 bases and J 2 bases; nucleotides not matched to a gene: 3.

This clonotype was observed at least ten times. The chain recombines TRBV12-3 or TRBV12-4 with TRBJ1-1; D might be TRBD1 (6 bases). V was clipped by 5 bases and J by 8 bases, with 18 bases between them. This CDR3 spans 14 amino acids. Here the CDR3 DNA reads TGTGCCAGCAGTGGAATCAGCGTAGGGGGGGAAGCTTTCTTT. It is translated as CASSGISVGGEAFF.

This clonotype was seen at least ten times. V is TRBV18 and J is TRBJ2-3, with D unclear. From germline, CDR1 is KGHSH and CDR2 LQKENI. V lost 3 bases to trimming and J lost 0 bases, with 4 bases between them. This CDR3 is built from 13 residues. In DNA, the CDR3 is TGTGCCAGCTCACCCGATAGCACAGATACGCAGTATTTT. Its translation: CASSPDSTDTQYF.

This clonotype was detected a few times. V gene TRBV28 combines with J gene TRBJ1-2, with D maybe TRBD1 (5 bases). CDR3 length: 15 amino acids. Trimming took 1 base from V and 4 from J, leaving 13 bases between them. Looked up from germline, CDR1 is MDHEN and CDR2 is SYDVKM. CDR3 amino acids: CASSLSVTAFYGYTF. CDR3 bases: TGTGCCAGCAGTTTATCGGTGACAGCTTTCTATGGCTACACCTTC.

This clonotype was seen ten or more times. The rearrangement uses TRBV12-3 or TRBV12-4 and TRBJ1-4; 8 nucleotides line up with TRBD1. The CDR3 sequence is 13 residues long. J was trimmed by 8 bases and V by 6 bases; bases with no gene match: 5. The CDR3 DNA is TGTGCCAGCAGCGGTACAGGGGGAGAAAAACTGTTTTTT. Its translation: CASSGTGGEKLFF.

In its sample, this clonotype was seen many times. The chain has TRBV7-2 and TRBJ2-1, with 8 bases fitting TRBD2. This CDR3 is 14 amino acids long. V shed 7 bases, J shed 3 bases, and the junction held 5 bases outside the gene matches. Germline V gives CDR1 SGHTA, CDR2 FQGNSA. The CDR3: CASTRSGSYNEQFF. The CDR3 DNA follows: TGTGCCAGCACCAGAAGCGGGAGCTACAATGAGCAGTTCTTC.

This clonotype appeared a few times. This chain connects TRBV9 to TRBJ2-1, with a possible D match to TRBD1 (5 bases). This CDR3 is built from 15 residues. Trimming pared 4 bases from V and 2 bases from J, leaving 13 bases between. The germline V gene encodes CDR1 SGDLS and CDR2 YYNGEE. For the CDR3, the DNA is TGTGCCAGCAGCTCCCCCCAGGACACCTACAATGAGCAGTTCTTC. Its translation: CASSSPQDTYNEQFF.

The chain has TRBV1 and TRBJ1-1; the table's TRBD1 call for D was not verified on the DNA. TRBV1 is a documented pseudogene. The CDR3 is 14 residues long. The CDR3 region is CTSSTRPPNTEAFF. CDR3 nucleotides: TGCACCAGCAGCACCAGGCCCCCGAACACTGAAGCTTTCTTT.

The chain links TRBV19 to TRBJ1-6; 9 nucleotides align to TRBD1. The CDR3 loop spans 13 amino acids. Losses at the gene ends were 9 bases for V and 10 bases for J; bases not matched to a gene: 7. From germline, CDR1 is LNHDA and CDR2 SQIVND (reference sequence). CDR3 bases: TGTGCCAGCTGGGACAGGGTCGGCTCACCCCTCCACTTT. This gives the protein CASWDRVGSPLHF. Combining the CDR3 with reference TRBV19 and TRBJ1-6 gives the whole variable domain DGGITQSPKYLFRKEGQNVTLSCEQNLNHDAMYWYRQDPGQGLRLIYYSQIVNDFQKGDIAEGYSVSREKKESFPLTVTSAQKNPTAFYLCASWDRVGSPLHFGNGTRLTVT.